This T cell receptor beta chain was captured by sequencing in a study of shared T cell receptors in the human thymus. Concerning this clone itself: Likely a read error: the CDR3 ends without its conserved phenylalanine or tryptophan.

TCRdb keeps only in-frame clones here, not all; method: immunoSEQ multiplex PCR. The data show 540,000 or so clones, roughly 74% seen once. Germline V gene lookup returns CDR1 GTSNPN and CDR2 SVGIG (reference sequence). V was cut by 7 bases and J by 3 bases, with 22 bases left in between. The CDR3 is 15 residues long. The same specimen was also included in a second study, on human thymus T cells. That paper states: Healthy Finnish infants undergoing corrective surgery for congenital heart defects were the donors. From resections taken during corrective heart surgery, the thymus tissue was obtained. Thymic and blood repertoires seemed to favor certain V and J genes. A high degree of thymic repertoire overlap among unrelated individuals was reported in related research.

The chain joins TRBV30 to TRBJ2-7; tentative D call: TRBD1 (8 bases). This clonotype was sampled from a boy in the first two years of life with a congenital heart defect. What was sequenced was thymocytes. The CDR3 DNA reads TGTGCCTACACAGGACAGGGAGGGCTAAGCTACGAGCAGTACCTC. Protein: CAYTGQGGLSYEQYL.